A selection of T cell receptor beta chains follows, all from one sample in a study of blood T cells in healthy people across ages. TCRdb itself ran the 5' RACE reads through MiXCR, one entry per CDR3 protein. Altogether some 1.7 million distinct CDR3 sequences are present, roughly 30% being singletons, with the ten largest covering around 7.7%. Sequencing used blood. The receptors originated from a woman aged 25 to 45 in good health. The CDR3 runs from the conserved cysteine through the conserved F or W. A D gene is named only where the DNA matches it firmly. Size is stated for part of the rows, as once, few or many counts, or as a class when the clone is expanded.

cdr3_aa,cdr3_nt,v_call,clone_size,d_call,j_call,cdr3_length
CSSNWGRGGGDEQFF,TGTTCCAGCAATTGGGGGCGGGGGGGCGGAGATGAGCAGTTCTTC,TRBV3-1,.,TRBD2,TRBJ2-1,15
CASSLVGGTDTRYYEQYF,TGTGCCAGCAGCTTAGTGGGTGGTACGGACACCCGTTACTACGAGCAGTACTTC,TRBV7-6,many,.,TRBJ2-7,18
CASSVVAELRGYTF,TGTGCCAGTAGCGTAGTAGCAGAACTACGTGGCTACACCTTC,TRBV9,.,.,TRBJ1-2,14
CASSPLAGQGSYEQYF,TGCGCCAGCAGCCCCTTAGCGGGACAGGGGTCCTACGAGCAGTACTTC,TRBV7-9,.,TRBD1,TRBJ2-7,16
CPSSLVLNTQYF,TGTCCCAGCAGTTTGGTCTTGAATACGCAGTATTTT,TRBV12-3/TRBV12-4,.,.,TRBJ2-3,12
CSATRQGFPEAFF,TGCAGTGCTACCCGGCAGGGGTTCCCTGAAGCTTTCTTT,TRBV20-1,few,.,TRBJ1-1,13
CSARSTGNTIYF,TGCAGTGCTAGATCCACTGGAAACACCATATATTTT,TRBV20-1,.,.,TRBJ1-3,12
CASRPVVESPGYTF,TGTGCCAGCAGACCCGTAGTTGAGTCACCCGGCTACACCTTC,TRBV6-5,many,.,TRBJ1-2,14
CASSLSVSSGANVLTF,TGTGCCAGCAGCCTTTCTGTGAGCTCTGGGGCCAACGTCCTGACTTTC,TRBV12-3/TRBV12-4,.,.,TRBJ2-6,16
CASLSGIYNEQFF,TGTGCCAGCCTTAGCGGGATCTACAATGAGCAGTTCTTC,TRBV12-3/TRBV12-4,few,TRBD2,TRBJ2-1,13
CASKSRDPQPQHF,TGTGCCAGCAAATCAAGGGATCCTCAGCCCCAGCATTTT,TRBV28,.,.,TRBJ1-5,13
CATTRVQAGVTGELFF,TGTGCCACCACCAGGGTACAAGCGGGTGTCACCGGGGAGCTGTTTTTT,TRBV7-6,.,.,TRBJ2-2,16
CASSQTSGPPSYNEQFF,TGTGCCAGCAGCCAGACTAGCGGCCCTCCCTCCTACAATGAGCAGTTCTTC,TRBV5-4,.,TRBD2,TRBJ2-1,17
CAISEGGGFVDTEAFF,TGTGCCATCAGTGAGGGGGGGGGATTTGTTGACACTGAAGCTTTCTTT,TRBV10-3,once,.,TRBJ1-1,16
CASSPEPRQGPYGYTF,TGCGCCAGCAGCCCCGAGCCCCGACAGGGGCCGTATGGCTACACCTTC,TRBV4-1,many,TRBD1,TRBJ1-2,16
CASSYLTGGPGLAGVDTQYF,TGTGCCAGCAGTTACCTGACAGGGGGCCCGGGACTAGCGGGAGTTGATACGCAGTATTTT,TRBV6-5,.,TRBD2,TRBJ2-3,20
CASSLLAGDSYEQFF,TGCGCCAGCAGCTTACTCGCAGGGGACTCCTACGAGCAGTTCTTC,TRBV5-1,once,.,TRBJ2-1,15
CATSSLQGSISYNEQYF,TGTGCCACCAGCAGCCTACAGGGATCGATCTCCTACAATGAGCAGTACTTC,TRBV15,.,.,TRBJ2-7,17
CSAPGQGKAANYGYTF,TGCAGTGCTCCGGGACAGGGGAAAGCGGCTAACTATGGCTACACCTTC,TRBV20-1,few,TRBD1,TRBJ1-2,16
CASSSWTGQETQYF,TGTGCCAGCAGCTCATGGACAGGCCAAGAGACCCAGTACTTC,TRBV7-2,many,TRBD1,TRBJ2-5,14
CASSPRQGQGVPNTGELFF,TGCGCCAGCAGCCCTAGGCAGGGACAGGGGGTTCCGAACACCGGGGAGCTGTTTTTT,TRBV4-1,.,TRBD1,TRBJ2-2,19
CASRRDTSYNEQYF,TGCGCCAGCAGGAGGGACACCTCCTACAATGAGCAGTACTTC,TRBV5-1,.,.,TRBJ2-5,14
CASWGEVFVNYTF,TGTGCCAGCTGGGGGGAGGTTTTCGTCAACTACACCTTC,TRBV6-5,many,.,TRBJ1-2,13
CATSRLPVSGLSGANVLTF,TGTGCCACCAGCAGACTGCCCGTTAGCGGGCTCTCTGGTGCCAACGTCCTGACTTTC,TRBV15,.,TRBD2,TRBJ2-6,19
CASSFDWTEAFF,TGTGCCAGCAGTTTTGATTGGACTGAAGCTTTCTTT,TRBV12-3/TRBV12-4,once,.,TRBJ1-1,12